This passage covers 29 T cell receptor beta chains from one sample sequenced in a study of cytomegalovirus exposure and HLA in healthy donors. 13 Jbeta primers and 60 Vbeta primers were used for the PCR. Assay used: immunoSEQ multiplex PCR; TCRdb lists only in-frame clones, some missing. In the table there are 150,000 or so clones, 60% to 85% of which are singletons. The sample was PBMCs. The source of these receptors is a man aged 40-49 years in good health and CMV-seropositive.

This chain uses TRBV7-8 with TRBJ2-1; a possible D gene is TRBD2 (7 bases). CDR1 is SGHVS, CDR2 FQNEAQ, per germline. The CDR3 is 18 amino acids. The germline V and J ends were trimmed by 0 bases and 3 bases, with 18 bases remaining between them. CDR3 loop: CASSLAVGGRWGYNEQFF. The CDR3 DNA follows: TGTGCCAGCAGCTTAGCGGTGGGGGGGCGGTGGGGCTACAATGAGCAGTTCTTC.

The chain is built from TRBV28 and TRBJ2-5; D is unresolved. Per germline, CDR1 MDHEN and CDR2 SYDVKM. V lost 5 bases, J lost 1 base, and 8 bases lay in between. This CDR3 has 13 residues. Written as DNA, the CDR3 is TGTGCCAGCAGTAATAGAATCCAAGAGACCCAGTACTTC. As protein: CASSNRIQETQYF.

This chain uses TRBV12-5 with TRBJ2-2; possible D gene TRBD2, 5 bases. CDR1 and CDR2 from the germline V gene are LGHNT and FRNRAP. This CDR3 has 13 amino acids. Trimming left V 2 bases short and J 7 bases short, with 8 bases between. CDR3 protein: CASGLYEGGELFF. The CDR3 nucleotides are TGTGCTAGTGGTTTGTACGAGGGCGGGGAGCTGTTTTTT.

The chain joins TRBV7-8 to TRBJ2-7; D is uncertain. Looked up from germline, CDR1 is SGHVS and CDR2 is FQNEAQ. The CDR3 runs 15 residues. Trimming pared 4 bases from V and 8 bases from J, leaving 21 bases between. CDR3 region: CASSSSSVYSSQQYF. The CDR3 DNA reads as TGTGCCAGCAGCTCTTCGAGCGTTTATAGTTCCCAGCAGTACTTC.

Only a few counts were recorded for this clone. The rearrangement uses TRBV11-1 and TRBJ2-7, with 8 bases lining up with TRBD2. Unmatched junction bases numbered 2, after V lost 2 bases and J lost 2 bases. The CDR3 covers 14 residues. CDR1 and CDR2 from the germline V gene are SGHAT and FQDESV (reference sequence). CDR3 nucleotide sequence: TGTGCCAGCAGCTTAACTAGCGGACCCTACGAGCAGTACTTC. Amino acid sequence: CASSLTSGPYEQYF.

V gene TRBV14 combines with J gene TRBJ1-3; D remains unclear. V lost 1 base to trimming and J lost 0 bases, with 16 bases between them. There are 18 residues in the CDR3. Germline V gene data show CDR1 as SGHDN and CDR2 as FVKESK. CDR3 bases: TGTGCCAGCAGCCAAGTAAAGCTTTTCCTCTTCTCTGGAAACACCATATATTTT. This codes for CASSQVKLFLFSGNTIYF.

The chain has TRBV4-3 and TRBJ1-2; D not certain. The CDR3 length is 15 residues. V was shortened by 0 bases and J by 8 bases, with 16 bases between the two germline ends. Germline CDR1 LGHNA, CDR2 YSLEER. The CDR3 is CASSQENGNVGGYTF. CDR3 bases: TGCGCCAGCAGCCAAGAAAACGGAAACGTCGGGGGCTACACCTTC.

The chain combines TRBV4-1 with TRBJ2-6, with 12 nucleotides matching TRBD1. Trimming took 1 base from V and 0 from J; bases not matched to a gene: 7. This CDR3 has 20 residues. Germline V gene lookup returns CDR1 MGHRA and CDR2 YSYEKL. CDR3 sequence (DNA): TGCGCCAGCAGCCAAGCGCACCTGGGACAGGGGGCCTCTGGGGCCAACGTCCTGACTTTC. Translation: CASSQAHLGQGASGANVLTF.

The rearrangement links TRBV5-6 to TRBJ2-7; 7 nucleotides agree with TRBD2. CDR1 is SGHDT, CDR2 YYEEEE, per germline. Trimming cost V 1 base and J 5 bases; bases outside gene matches: 6. The CDR3 has 14 residues. CDR3 amino acids: CASSLYGRIHEQYF. CDR3 sequence (DNA): TGTGCCAGCAGCTTGTACGGGAGGATCCACGAGCAGTACTTC.

The rearrangement uses TRBV5-6 and TRBJ1-4, with D uncertain. Germline CDR1 SGHDT, CDR2 YYEEEE. V gave up 1 base and J gave up 0 bases, with 10 bases separating them. This CDR3 spans 16 amino acids. Here the CDR3 DNA reads TGTGCCAGCAGCTTGTTCGCGGTTGCAACTAATGAAAAACTGTTTTTT. Translated, it gives CASSLFAVATNEKLFF.

The chain has TRBV4-1 and TRBJ1-2, with D perhaps TRBD1 (5 bases). Trimming pared 0 bases from V and 3 bases from J, leaving 8 bases between. CDR3 length equals 14 residues. The germline V gene encodes CDR1 MGHRA and CDR2 YSYEKL. The CDR3 DNA reads as TGCGCCAGCAGCCAAGATACGGGGGACTATGGCTACACCTTC. Residues: CASSQDTGDYGYTF.

The CDR3: CASSLGVLELRIGELFF. CDR3 nucleotides: TGTGCCAGCAGTTTAGGTGTCTTGGAGCTGAGGATCGGGGAGCTGTTTTTT. The chain is built from TRBV27 and TRBJ2-2; D unclear. Germline V gene lookup returns CDR1 MNHEY and CDR2 SMNVEV (reference sequence). V lost 2 bases and J lost 7, with 20 bases in between. The CDR3 spans 17 residues.

The V and J genes are TRBV5-6 and TRBJ2-1, with TRBD2 identical over 9 bases. Germline CDR1 and CDR2: SGHDT and YYEEEE. V was pared by 4 bases and J by 8 bases, with 7 bases of the junction left unmatched. This CDR3 comprises 14 residues. The CDR3 loop is CASSPGLALDEQFF. CDR3 in DNA: TGTGCCAGCAGCCCGGGACTAGCATTGGATGAGCAGTTCTTC.

Comment on this clone: The CDR3 carries no conserved terminal phenylalanine or tryptophan, so it likely arises from a read error. The limits of the CDR3 on the DNA are not certain, so only TCRdb's listed CDR3 is given. This chain links TRBV30 with TRBJ1-1; TRBD1, as called in the table, went unchecked against the DNA. Germline V gene sequence: CDR1 GTSNPN, CDR2 SVGIG (reference sequence). From its first to its last residue, the CDR3 has 8 amino acids. Here the CDR3 reads CAPQNSSL.

As for this clone: At one end the junction does not follow the germline gene, possibly because of a read error. V and J are TRBV5-8 and TRBJ2-5, with 9 bases matching TRBD1. There are 15 residues in the CDR3. CDR1 and CDR2 (germline): SGHTS, YDEGEE. CDR3 nucleotide sequence: TGTACCAGCAGCTTGGGGGACAGGGTGGAAGAGACCCAGTACTTC. Translated: CTSSLGDRVEETQYF.

The rearrangement joins TRBV4-2 to TRBJ1-3, with unresolved D. The CDR3 spans 12 residues. Trimming removed 4 bases from V and 4 bases from J, with 5 bases in between. Germline V gives CDR1 LGHNA, CDR2 YNFKEQ. CDR3 amino acids: CASSLPGNTIYF. Here the CDR3 DNA reads TGTGCCAGCAGCCTCCCGGGAAACACCATATATTTT.

The V call is TRBV7-2, the J call TRBJ2-2; no clear D. V lost 4 bases and J 1 base, leaving 13 bases between the germline ends. The CDR3 sequence is 16 residues long. Germline lookup yields CDR1 SGHTA and CDR2 FQGNSA. In DNA form, the CDR3 reads TGTGCCAGCAGCTCTCCATATCAGTTGAACACCGGGGAGCTGTTTTTT. Translating it yields CASSSPYQLNTGELFF.

The chain recombines TRBV5-5 with TRBJ2-5, with 8 bases fitting TRBD1. There are 14 residues in the CDR3. Per germline, CDR1 SGHKS and CDR2 YYEKEE (reference sequence). V shed 0 bases, J shed 4 bases, and the junction held 2 bases outside the gene matches. CDR3 sequence (DNA): TGTGCCAGCAGCTTGGGGACAGGGATAGAGACCCAGTACTTC. Translation gives CASSLGTGIETQYF.

V and J are TRBV27 and TRBJ2-1; D might be TRBD2 (6 bases). Germline CDR1 reads MNHEY; CDR2 reads SMNVEV (reference sequence). With 2 bases removed from V and 3 bases from J, the gap between germline ends came to 20 bases. CDR3 length equals 18 residues. The CDR3 nucleotides are TGTGCCAGCAGTTTACAGGTACTTACTAGCAGAGTCTACAATGAGCAGTTCTTC. It specifies CASSLQVLTSRVYNEQFF.

The J gene is TRBJ2-3, the V gene TRBV2; the D gene is possibly TRBD2 (5 bases). CDR3 size: 12 residues. Germline loops: CDR1 SNHLY, CDR2 FYNNEI. Trimming took off 9 bases at V and 3 bases at J, with 10 bases between the two ends. DNA of the CDR3: TGTGCCAGTCGTTGGGAGACAGATACGCAGTATTTT. Protein sequence: CASRWETDTQYF.

This chain joins TRBV5-8 and TRBJ1-1; 8 positions agree with TRBD1. The J segment lost 8 bases and the V segment lost 4 bases, leaving 7 bases of the junction unmatched. CDR3 length equals 13 residues. Germline V lookup: CDR1 SGHTS, CDR2 YDEGEE. The CDR3 loop is CASSLFQGAEAFF. The CDR3 DNA sequence: TGTGCCAGCAGCCTCTTTCAGGGGGCCGAAGCTTTCTTT.

This clone came up a few times. The J gene is TRBJ2-7, the V gene TRBV27; D may be TRBD2 (5 bases). The CDR3 contains 14 residues. The germline V gene has CDR1 MNHEY and CDR2 SMNVEV (reference sequence). V lost 5 bases and J 0 bases, leaving 11 bases between the germline ends. CDR3 bases: TGTGCCAGCAGTCCCCGGAGGAGCTCCTACGAGCAGTACTTC. Translation: CASSPRRSSYEQYF.

This chain connects TRBV5-1 to TRBJ2-1; D uncertain. CDR3 size: 12 residues. V lost 2 bases to trimming and J lost 10 bases, with 10 bases between them. Germline CDR1 and CDR2: SGHRS and YFSETQ. CDR3 sequence reads: CASSLLLREQFF. The CDR3 nucleotides are TGCGCCAGCAGCTTACTCTTGAGGGAGCAGTTCTTC.

The chain carries TRBV28 and TRBJ1-2, with D maybe TRBD1 (5 bases). Germline lookup yields CDR1 MDHEN and CDR2 SYDVKM. The CDR3 is 14 residues long. Trimming pared 2 bases from V and 4 bases from J, leaving 11 bases between. The CDR3 spells CASSLHQGRYGYTF. In DNA, the CDR3 is TGTGCCAGCAGTTTACATCAGGGCCGCTATGGCTACACCTTC.

J is TRBJ1-1 and V is TRBV10-3; D gene uncertain. Germline assignment: CDR1 ENHRY and CDR2 SYGVKD. The CDR3 extends over 13 amino acids. The V end was cut by 7 bases, the J end by 5 bases, with 14 bases between. In nucleotides, the CDR3 is TGTGCCATCAATTCCCAGCCGGGGACTGAAGCTTTCTTT. Translating it yields CAINSQPGTEAFF.

This chain joins TRBV28 and TRBJ1-3; 7 positions match TRBD1. CDR1 is MDHEN, CDR2 SYDVKM, per germline. The CDR3 is 15 residues long. V shed 6 bases and J 4 bases; nucleotides not matched to a gene: 9. The chain's CDR3 is CASRQTGERGNTIYF. CDR3 DNA sequence: TGTGCCAGCAGACAAACAGGGGAGAGGGGAAACACCATATATTTT.

The chain links TRBV6-5 to TRBJ2-7; the D gene is possibly TRBD1 (5 bases). Trimming took off 11 bases at V and 6 bases at J, with 20 bases between the two ends. The CDR3 runs 13 residues. In germline, CDR1 is MNHEY, CDR2 SVGAGI. The CDR3 is CASNFGHPSEQYF. The CDR3 DNA reads as TGTGCCTCTAACTTCGGACACCCCTCCGAGCAGTACTTC.

The CDR3 protein is CASNPTGGLAGTIPYEQYF. CDR3 nucleotide sequence: TGTGCCAGCAATCCCACGGGGGGACTAGCGGGAACCATTCCCTACGAGCAGTACTTC. The chain recombines TRBV28 with TRBJ2-7; 13 bases map to TRBD2. This CDR3 has 19 amino acids. The ends lost 7 bases at V and 2 bases at J; junction bases unmatched: 17. Germline V gives CDR1 MDHEN, CDR2 SYDVKM.

The chain has TRBV5-1 and TRBJ1-1, with D possibly matching TRBD1 (6 bases). The CDR3 has 13 amino acids. Germline V lookup: CDR1 SGHRS, CDR2 YFSETQ. The V end was cut by 2 bases, the J end by 8 bases, with 13 bases between. Here the CDR3 reads CASSFGGQKEAFF. In nucleotides, the CDR3 is TGCGCCAGCAGCTTCGGAGGACAGAAGGAAGCTTTCTTT.